Listed here is a single TCR beta chain. No antigen is known for it. The data were obtained in a study of shared clonotypes between healthy human individuals. Study information: Three plates were used per donor for CD4 naive, three for CD4 memory, two for CD8 naive and one for CD8 memory.

Sequencing was performed with immunoSEQ multiplex PCR; in TCRdb, only in-frame clones are kept and a portion is missing. The top ten hold roughly 0.83% of the sample, which has around 1,000,000 clones, 60% to 85% seen once. Findings of the study overall: Some naive CD4 clonotypes, 5% to 5.5%, turned up in common across several donors. Apart from blood, nothing was sampled; tissue repertoires likely differ.

Trimming took off 1 base at V and 5 bases at J, with 18 bases between the two ends. The germline gives CDR1 SGHVS, CDR2 FQNEAQ. The CDR3 totals 16 residues. The donor cohort consisted entirely of Caucasian adults residing in Nashville, Tennessee. The clonotype was recovered from a man younger than 35 in good health. Some clones in this sample may be carry-over from other donors' samples. The sequencing sample was made of memory CD4+ T cells from PBMCs. The subset here: CD45RA-negative fraction. This sequence joins TRBV7-8 and TRBJ2-7; D call uncertain. The CDR3 loop is CASSLVTVVDHNEQYF. DNA of the CDR3: TGTGCCAGCAGCTTAGTAACCGTAGTTGATCACAACGAGCAGTACTTC.